This T cell receptor (beta chain) was sequenced in a study of T cells expressing NK-cell markers. As for the study in general: From sorted CD3+CD56+NKG2C+, CD3+CD56+NKG2C- and CD3+CD56-NKG2C+ T cells came the TCR beta repertoires. General study results and limits: Whether expanded NKG2C-expressing T cell clones recognize HCMV is unknown.

The authors made TCR beta cDNA libraries by 5'RACE template switching. This switching added a universal primer site and UMIs. TCRdb reanalyzed the 5' RACE reads and collapses them to one entry per CDR3 protein, without DNA. The specimen's table records roughly 380,000 distinct CDR3 sequences. Germline CDR1 reads MDHEN; CDR2 reads SYDVKM. The CDR3 sequence is 18 residues long. Comments on this clonotype: Its antigen is not identified.

The source of this sequence is a man aged 18 to 69 in good health. The genes are TRBV28 and TRBJ2-5; TCRdb's D gene call, TRBD1, goes unchecked for lack of DNA. The source material was blood T cells: a sorted CD56 or NKG2C T cell subset, CD4+ or CD8+ T cells, or bulk PBMC T cells (not recorded which). The CDR3 reads CASSYPSPGAGGQETQYF. Looking up the rest from reference TRBV28 and TRBJ2-5 gives the full variable domain: DVKVTQSSRYLVKRTGEKVFLECVQDMDHENMFWYRQDPGLGLRLIYFSYDVKMKEKGDIPEGYSVSREKKERFSLILESASTNQTSMYLCASSYPSPGAGGQETQYFGPGTRLLVL.